Listed below are T cell receptor beta chains from one sample, sequenced in a study of shared clonotypes between healthy human individuals. Sequenced by immunoSEQ multiplex PCR; TCRdb stores in-frame clones only, minus some. The repertoire holds over a million clones, with 95% to 99% as singletons. The sample taken for sequencing was naive CD4+ T cells sorted from blood. These receptors originate from a man younger than 45 in good health. The CDR3 runs from the conserved cysteine through the conserved F or W. A D gene is named only where the DNA matches it firmly. Where a row states a size, it is once, few, many or the class of an expanded clone; other rows omit it.

TRBJ2-7 | . | TRBV10-2 | TRBD2 | CASIGAGVTHEQYF | TGCGCCAGCATCGGGGCGGGAGTGACCCACGAGCAGTACTTC
TRBJ1-2 | . | TRBV25-1 | TRBD1 | CASSPGGSYGYTF | TGTGCCAGCAGTCCAGGGGGAAGCTATGGCTACACCTTC
TRBJ1-5 | . | TRBV4-1 | . | CASSQERGGQPQHF | TGCGCCAGCAGCCAAGAGAGGGGGGGTCAGCCCCAGCATTTT
TRBJ2-7 | once | TRBV6-5 | . | CASRGDPSEQYF | TGTGCCAGCAGGGGGGACCCGAGCGAGCAGTACTTC
TRBJ2-1 | . | TRBV5-8 | . | CASSIHLGGQPSNEQFF | TGTGCCAGCAGCATCCATCTCGGTGGCCAGCCCTCCAATGAGCAGTTCTTC
TRBJ2-5 | . | TRBV15 | . | CATSRDWDQETQYF | TGTGCCACCAGCAGAGATTGGGACCAAGAGACCCAGTACTTC
TRBJ2-2 | . | TRBV4-3 | . | CASSQEEGTGELFF | TGCGCCAGCAGCCAAGAAGAGGGAACCGGGGAGCTGTTTTTT
TRBJ2-1 | . | TRBV2 | TRBD1 | CASSGSGTAQGSSYNEQFF | TGTGCCAGCAGTGGATCCGGGACAGCACAAGGGAGTTCCTACAATGAGCAGTTCTTC
TRBJ2-6 | once | TRBV10-3 | TRBD2 | CATIGLAGISGANVLTF | TGTGCCACGATCGGACTAGCGGGGATCTCTGGGGCCAACGTCCTGACTTTC
TRBJ2-7 | . | TRBV29-1 | TRBD1 | CSGAEPGQGVYSYEQYF | TGCAGCGGTGCCGAACCGGGACAGGGGGTTTACTCCTACGAGCAGTACTTC
TRBJ2-5 | . | TRBV30 | . | CAWSLYGGFTGETQYF | TGTGCCTGGAGCTTGTACGGGGGTTTCACGGGAGAGACCCAGTACTTC
TRBJ1-1 | . | TRBV11-1 | . | CASSLVRAAQGTEAFF | TGTGCCAGCAGCTTGGTCAGGGCGGCTCAGGGGACTGAAGCTTTCTTT
TRBJ2-5 | . | TRBV14 | . | CASSQDWQQETQYF | TGTGCCAGCAGCCAAGATTGGCAACAAGAGACCCAGTACTTC
TRBJ2-7 | once | TRBV14 | TRBD1 | CASSQVKGAAYEQYF | TGTGCCAGCAGCCAAGTTAAGGGGGCTGCCTACGAGCAGTACTTC
TRBJ2-7 | . | TRBV6-1 | . | CASSSLTVTYEQYF | TGTGCCAGCAGTTCCCTGACAGTAACCTACGAGCAGTACTTC
TRBJ2-1 | . | TRBV18 | . | CASSPDSRDEQFF | TGTGCCAGCTCACCAGATAGCCGGGATGAGCAGTTCTTC
TRBJ2-3 | . | TRBV10-3 | TRBD1 | CAIRRNLQGTSTDTQYF | TGTGCCATCAGGCGGAACTTACAGGGGACAAGCACAGATACGCAGTATTTT
TRBJ1-4 | . | TRBV2 | TRBD1 | CASSYRDRAEKLFF | TGTGCCAGCAGTTACCGGGACAGGGCTGAAAAACTGTTTTTT
TRBJ1-2 | . | TRBV6-5 | TRBD1 | CASSQGASGYTF | TGTGCCAGCAGCCAGGGGGCCTCGGGCTACACCTTC
TRBJ1-2 | . | TRBV6-6 | TRBD1 | CASSDSGTGAGYTF | TGTGCCAGCAGCGACAGCGGGACAGGGGCCGGCTACACCTTC
TRBJ2-6 | . | TRBV2 | . | CASSVSGANVLTF | TGTGCCAGCAGTGTATCTGGGGCCAACGTCCTGACTTTC
TRBJ1-1 | . | TRBV15 | . | CATRASLNTEAFF | TGTGCCACCAGAGCCTCGCTAAACACTGAAGCTTTCTTT
TRBJ2-7 | once | TRBV2 | . | CASSAQAFSYEQYF | TGTGCCAGCAGTGCCCAAGCGTTCTCCTACGAGCAGTACTTC
TRBJ1-3 | . | TRBV30 | . | CAWFNPRAQAGNTIYF | TGTGCCTGGTTTAACCCGCGGGCACAGGCTGGAAACACCATATATTTT
TRBJ1-1 | once | TRBV7-6 | . | CASSLVQRNTEAFF | TGTGCCAGCAGCTTGGTCCAGCGGAACACTGAAGCTTTCTTT
TRBJ2-2 | . | TRBV25-1 | . | CASSDRQGRTGELFF | TGTGCCAGCAGTGACCGTCAGGGGCGAACCGGGGAGCTGTTTTTT
TRBJ1-5 | . | TRBV5-1 | . | CASSSTGGNQPQHF | TGCGCCAGCAGCTCAACGGGGGGTAATCAGCCCCAGCATTTT
TRBJ2-2 | . | TRBV28 | . | CASSLRVLSGTGELFF | TGTGCCAGCAGTTTAAGAGTACTCTCGGGCACCGGGGAGCTGTTTTTT
TRBJ2-2 | . | TRBV19 | TRBD1 | CASSSRTGTTGELFF | TGTGCCAGTAGTTCCAGGACAGGGACCACCGGGGAGCTGTTTTTT
TRBJ2-7 | . | TRBV7-2 | TRBD2 | CASSFPTASGRRPYEQYF | TGTGCCAGCAGCTTCCCCACGGCTAGCGGGAGGCGTCCCTACGAGCAGTACTTC
TRBJ2-3 | . | TRBV9 | . | CASSVGLVSSTDTQYF | TGTGCCAGCAGCGTAGGATTGGTATCTAGCACAGATACGCAGTATTTT
TRBJ2-1 | . | TRBV5-4 | TRBD1 | CASSRAGTAFYNEQFF | TGTGCCAGCAGTCGGGCCGGGACAGCTTTCTACAATGAGCAGTTCTTC
TRBJ2-5 | . | TRBV4-1 | . | CASSQVTLDGTQYF | TGCGCCAGCAGCCAAGTGACACTGGACGGTACCCAGTACTTC
TRBJ2-6 | . | TRBV18 | . | CASSPGQTGANVLTF | TGTGCCAGCTCGCCTGGACAGACTGGGGCCAACGTCCTGACTTTC
TRBJ1-1 | . | TRBV29-1 | TRBD1 | CSGRQGATEAFF | TGCAGCGGGCGACAGGGGGCCACTGAAGCTTTCTTT
TRBJ2-7 | . | TRBV6-5 | . | CASSYRAASEQYF | TGTGCCAGCAGTTACAGAGCAGCTTCCGAGCAGTACTTC
TRBJ2-3 | . | TRBV7-9 | TRBD2 | CASSFSGRAGTDTQYF | TGTGCCAGCAGCTTTAGCGGGAGGGCTGGCACAGATACGCAGTATTTT
TRBJ2-5 | . | TRBV5-1 | . | CASSLLGIQETQYF | TGCGCCAGCAGCTTGTTAGGAATACAAGAGACCCAGTACTTC
TRBJ1-1 | once | TRBV2 | . | CASSEAGYNTEAFF | TGTGCCAGCAGTGAAGCGGGGTATAACACTGAAGCTTTCTTT
TRBJ1-2 | . | TRBV7-2 | . | CASTPLGVYGYTF | TGTGCCAGCACCCCCCTAGGGGTCTATGGCTACACCTTC
TRBJ2-1 | . | TRBV18 | TRBD2 | CASSLIGLAGNGEQFF | TGTGCCAGCTCACTCATAGGACTAGCGGGAAACGGTGAGCAGTTCTTC
TRBJ2-3 | . | TRBV5-1 | TRBD1 | CASSATGGLAGGRGTQYF | TGCGCCAGCAGCGCCACAGGGGGCCTAGCCGGTGGGAGAGGTACGCAGTATTTT
TRBJ2-7 | . | TRBV7-2 | . | CASTLWASPHEQYF | TGTGCCAGCACCTTATGGGCTTCTCCCCACGAGCAGTACTTC
TRBJ2-1 | . | TRBV29-1 | TRBD2 | CSVVAGGLNEQFF | TGCAGCGTTGTAGCGGGAGGTCTTAATGAGCAGTTCTTC
TRBJ2-3 | . | TRBV5-4 | . | CASSLGIGVEAHTDTQYF | TGTGCCAGCAGCTTGGGGATCGGGGTAGAAGCACACACAGATACGCAGTATTTT
TRBJ1-1 | once | TRBV11-2 | . | CASSLDLGMNTEAFF | TGTGCCAGCAGCTTAGACCTGGGGATGAACACTGAAGCTTTCTTT
TRBJ2-7 | . | TRBV7-8 | . | CASSLNPYEQYF | TGTGCCAGCAGCTTAAATCCCTACGAGCAGTACTTC
TRBJ2-1 | once | TRBV29-1 | . | CSVGRSSYNEQFF | TGCAGCGTAGGGAGAAGCTCCTACAATGAGCAGTTCTTC
TRBJ2-3 | . | TRBV19 | . | CASTGLGTQYF | TGTGCCAGTACGGGCCTAGGTACGCAGTATTTT
TRBJ1-1 | . | TRBV7-2 | . | CASSFQAFTEAFF | TGTGCCAGCAGCTTTCAGGCCTTTACTGAAGCTTTCTTT
TRBJ2-7 | . | TRBV18 | . | CASSPGTEPYEQYF | TGTGCCAGCTCACCAGGGACTGAACCCTACGAGCAGTACTTC
TRBJ1-2 | once | TRBV6-6 | . | CASSYVSDGYTF | TGTGCCAGCAGTTACGTCAGTGATGGCTACACCTTC
TRBJ2-7 | . | TRBV9 | TRBD1 | CASSSGQGPYEQYF | TGTGCCAGCAGCTCTGGACAGGGACCCTACGAGCAGTACTTC
TRBJ1-1 | . | TRBV7-2 | . | CASNPLVQVPEAFF | TGTGCCAGCAACCCCCTGGTGCAGGTGCCTGAAGCTTTCTTT
TRBJ2-1 | once | TRBV27 | TRBD1 | CASSPGQGYNEQFF | TGTGCCAGCAGTCCAGGACAGGGCTACAATGAGCAGTTCTTC
TRBJ1-3 | . | TRBV7-9 | . | CASNGLEGGSGNTIYF | TGTGCCAGCAATGGATTGGAGGGGGGCTCTGGAAACACCATATATTTT
TRBJ2-3 | . | TRBV7-6 | . | CASSLGGGSSTDTQYF | TGTGCCAGCAGCTTAGGAGGGGGGTCTAGCACAGATACGCAGTATTTT
TRBJ2-3 | . | TRBV29-1 | . | CSVEKATDTQYF | TGCAGCGTTGAGAAAGCCACAGATACGCAGTATTTT